Following are 28 T cell receptor beta chains from one sample sequenced in a study of blood T cells in healthy people across ages. Through a sample-barcoded 5' primer and a J-beta primer mix, a second PCR was run for roughly 6 to 12 cycles. TCRdb called the 5' RACE reads again in MiXCR, with one record for every CDR3 protein. The profile covers approximately 680,000 distinct CDR3 sequences, with about 34% appearing a single time and roughly 14% taken by the ten largest. Sequencing input: blood. Receptors were obtained from a woman at least 80 years old in good health.

This clonotype appeared many times. CDR3 DNA: TGTGCCAGCAGCCAAGATAAATGGGGGGATGGCTACACCTTC. This encodes CASSQDKWGDGYTF. The chain combines TRBV14 with TRBJ1-2, with D possibly matching TRBD1 (5 bases). This CDR3 is 14 amino acids long. Per the germline V gene, CDR1 is SGHDN and CDR2 is FVKESK. V was pared by 0 bases and J by 6 bases, with 11 bases between.

This clonotype was detected only a few times. This chain joins TRBV6-2 or TRBV6-3 and TRBJ1-6, with D hard to call. The CDR3 length is 16 residues. Per germline, CDR1 MNHEY and CDR2 SVGEGT. V lost 6 bases to trimming and J lost 0 bases, with 12 bases between them. The CDR3 bases are TGTGCCAGCAGAGATGAGATGAGCTCCTATAATTCACCCCTCCACTTT. Translating it yields CASRDEMSSYNSPLHF.

Many counts were recorded for this clonotype. V and J are TRBV3-1 and TRBJ2-7; the D is unclear. The V gene lost 2 bases and the J gene lost 0 bases, with 8 bases spanning the gap. The germline V gene has CDR1 LGHDT and CDR2 YNNKEL (reference sequence). CDR3 size: 14 residues. CDR3 in amino acids: CASSQTLSSYEQYF. The CDR3 DNA is TGTGCCAGCAGCCAAACGTTGAGCTCCTACGAGCAGTACTTC.

This clonotype was seen only a few times. This chain uses TRBV20-1 with TRBJ1-5; D unresolved. Looked up from germline, CDR1 is DFQATT and CDR2 is SNEGSKA (reference sequence). Trimming took off 0 bases at V and 7 bases at J, with 16 bases between the two ends. The CDR3 runs 15 residues. CDR3 loop: CSARDVALVNQPQHF. As DNA, the CDR3 is TGCAGTGCTAGAGATGTGGCGCTAGTTAACCAGCCCCAGCATTTT.

The J gene is TRBJ2-7, the V gene TRBV20-1; D ambiguous. Germline lookup yields CDR1 DFQATT and CDR2 SNEGSKA (reference sequence). This CDR3 has 15 residues. Trimming stripped 0 bases from V and 2 bases from J, with 14 bases between. The CDR3 loop reads CSARDHATLTYEQYF. The DNA of the CDR3 is TGCAGTGCTAGAGATCACGCTACTCTTACCTACGAGCAGTACTTC.

The genes are TRBV20-1 and TRBJ1-5, with D possibly matching TRBD1 (5 bases). This CDR3 region has 17 residues. Trimming took 7 bases from V and 1 from J, leaving 23 bases between them. Germline V gives CDR1 DFQATT, CDR2 SNEGSKA (reference sequence). DNA of the CDR3: TGCAGTGTGTCCGGTGGGGCCAGGGCCGACAGCAATCAGCCCCAGCATTTT. This encodes CSVSGGARADSNQPQHF.

This clonotype showed up many times. The rearrangement joins TRBV7-3 to TRBJ2-5; a weak D match, TRBD2 (7 bases). V was trimmed by 3 bases and J by 1 base, leaving 12 bases between them. The germline V gene has CDR1 SGHTA and CDR2 FQGTGA. CDR3 length: 15 residues. The CDR3, as DNA: TGTGCCAGCAGCTTCACGGGGGGCCCCCAAGAGACCCAGTACTTC. This codes for CASSFTGGPQETQYF.

Regarding this clonotype: A much bigger clone sits one base away, suggesting this may be a read error. The chain is built from TRBV21-1 and TRBJ2-3; the table assigns TRBD2, which was not confirmed against the DNA. TRBV21-1 is a known pseudogene. The CDR3 is 17 residues long. The CDR3 here is CASSKRKKRGGANTQYF. In nucleotides, the CDR3 is TGTGCCAGCAGCAAAAGAAAGAAGCGGGGGGGCGCAAATACGCAGTATTTT.

This clonotype has ten or more counts. The CDR3 reads CASSSDRGVDGYTF. DNA of the CDR3: TGTGCCAGCAGCTCGGACAGGGGCGTTGATGGCTACACCTTC. V is TRBV4-2 and J is TRBJ1-2; 9 bases agree with TRBD1. V gave up 5 bases and J gave up 6 bases; unmatched junction bases: 7. Per the germline V gene, CDR1 is LGHNA and CDR2 is YNFKEQ. This CDR3 has 14 residues.

As regards this clonotype: The junction does not match germline at one end; this may be a read error. The chain has TRBV7-2 and TRBJ2-7, with 9 bases matching TRBD1. The CDR3 contains 15 residues. Germline loops: CDR1 SGHTA, CDR2 FQGNSA. The CDR3 nucleotides are TGTGCCAGCAGGGGCGGACAGGGGCTAAACAATGAGCTGTACTTC. It codes for CASRGGQGLNNELYF.

The gene calls are TRBV15 and TRBJ1-4; TRBD1 aligns across 10 bases. The CDR3 length is 16 residues. Germline assignment: CDR1 LNHNV and CDR2 YYDKDF (reference sequence). V dropped 0 bases and J dropped 7; count of bases not matched to a gene: 5. DNA for the CDR3: TGTGCCACCAGCAGAGATCTGGGACAGGGGTCTGAAAAACTGTTTTTT. It encodes CATSRDLGQGSEKLFF.

With respect to this clonotype: Being one base from a much bigger clone, this may be a read error. V gene TRBV7-9 combines with J gene TRBJ1-6; D not resolved. Germline V gene lookup returns CDR1 SEHNR and CDR2 FQNEAQ (reference sequence). The CDR3 length is 13 residues. The CDR3 region has the DNA TGTGCCGGCAGCTCGGGGAATAATTCACCCCTCCACTTT. Amino acids: CAGSSGNNSPLHF.

This clonotype was counted many times. The V and J genes are TRBV7-2 and TRBJ1-2; D call uncertain. This CDR3 contains 15 residues. Germline V gene lookup returns CDR1 SGHTA and CDR2 FQGNSA. V lost 1 base and J lost 4, with 13 bases in between. The CDR3 region is CASSLGAIASYGYTF. In DNA form, the CDR3 reads TGTGCCAGCAGCTTAGGGGCCATAGCTAGCTATGGCTACACCTTC.

This clonotype was picked up one time. A much larger clone sits a single nucleotide away, making a read error possible. The chain joins TRBV7-9 to TRBJ2-6, with 8 bases matching TRBD1. In germline, CDR1 is SEHNR, CDR2 FQNEAQ (reference sequence). The CDR3 totals 16 residues. This CDR3 reads CASSIHRGYGASVLTF. The CDR3 region has the DNA TGTGCCAGCAGCATACACAGGGGGTATGGGGCCAGCGTCCTGACTTTC.

The chain employs TRBV24-1 and TRBJ2-3, with 12 bases matching TRBD2. CDR1 KGHDR and CDR2 SFDVKD come from the germline V gene. The V gene end was trimmed by 0 bases and the J gene end by 2 bases; junction bases not matched to a gene: 8. The CDR3 is 19 amino acids. CDR3 bases: TGTGCCACCAGTGATTTGCTAACTAGCGGGGGGCTTGTCACAGATACGCAGTATTTT. Protein product: CATSDLLTSGGLVTDTQYF.

The chain carries TRBV12-3 or TRBV12-4 and TRBJ2-6, with D unresolved. With 3 bases removed from V and 4 bases from J, the gap between germline ends came to 10 bases. This CDR3 is built from 15 residues. For the CDR3, the DNA is TGTGCCAGCAGTTTCTCGGTATCAGGGGCCAACGTCCTGACTTTC. Encoded protein: CASSFSVSGANVLTF.

This clonotype was detected ten times or more. The chain has TRBV5-1 and TRBJ1-2; a possible D gene is TRBD1 (5 bases). With 4 bases removed from V and 8 bases from J, the gap between germline ends came to 12 bases. Germline CDR1 reads SGHRS; CDR2 reads YFSETQ. This CDR3 is 12 amino acids long. The CDR3 sequence is CASSLQGNGYTF. CDR3 DNA: TGCGCCAGCAGCCTCCAGGGTAACGGCTACACCTTC.

Points on this clonotype: A much larger clone differs by one base, so this may be a read error. The CDR3 loop is CASSQELVGPRETQYF. DNA for the CDR3: TGCGCCAGCAGCCAAGAGCTCGTCGGGCCGCGGGAGACCCAGTACTTC. The chain joins TRBV4-1 to TRBJ2-5; D uncertain. Trimming took 0 bases from V and 5 from J, leaving 16 bases between them. Germline V gene sequence: CDR1 MGHRA, CDR2 YSYEKL. CDR3 length equals 16 residues.

This clonotype came up a few times. V and J are TRBV7-3 and TRBJ2-5, with 9 positions matching TRBD2. Germline V gives CDR1 SGHTA, CDR2 FQGTGA. V lost 5 bases to trimming and J lost 11 bases; unmatched junction nucleotides: 12. CDR3 length: 14 amino acids. The CDR3 DNA follows: TGTGCCAGCAGCGCACCGGGACTAGCTAATGAGCAGTACTTC. Translation gives CASSAPGLANEQYF.

This clonotype occurred once. The chain has TRBV9 and TRBJ2-5; weak D call: TRBD2 (6 bases). The CDR3 extends over 14 amino acids. Germline V gene lookup returns CDR1 SGDLS and CDR2 YYNGEE. V lost 0 bases, J lost 5 bases, and 11 bases lay in between. CDR3 in amino acids: CASSVAPGVETQYF. CDR3 coding DNA: TGTGCCAGCAGCGTAGCTCCGGGGGTGGAGACCCAGTACTTC.

This clonotype was observed once. The chain carries TRBV20-1 and TRBJ2-7, with D possibly matching TRBD2 (6 bases). The DNA matches TRBJ2-5 better at its end, which makes the J call doubtful. CDR3 length: 13 residues. Germline V gives CDR1 DFQATT, CDR2 SNEGSKA (reference sequence). CDR3 nucleotide sequence: TGCAGTGCTAGAGCGGTAGCGGAAGAGACCCAGTACTTC. Its translation: CSARAVAEETQYF.

Ten or more counts support this clonotype. This chain uses TRBV7-9 with TRBJ1-5; D ambiguous. CDR3 size: 13 residues. Germline-derived CDR1 and CDR2 are SEHNR and FQNEAQ (reference sequence). The V end was cut by 5 bases, the J end by 6 bases, with 11 bases between. CDR3 in DNA: TGTGCCAGCAGCAACGATAGGGTTCAGCCCCAGCATTTT. It codes for CASSNDRVQPQHF.

The chain joins TRBV5-4 to TRBJ1-2; no clear D gene. The CDR3 extends over 13 amino acids. Per the germline V gene, CDR1 is SGHNT and CDR2 is YYREEE (reference sequence). The V end lost 10 bases, the J end lost 3 bases, and 16 bases lay between the germline ends. This CDR3 reads CAASPCVDYGYTF. The DNA of the CDR3 is TGTGCCGCCAGCCCTTGTGTAGACTATGGCTACACCTTC.

Many counts were recorded for this clonotype. This may come from a read error, since a much larger clone is one base off. V usage is TRBV10-3 and J usage is TRBJ2-3; 7 bases are a match to TRBD2. The CDR3 length is 14 residues. With 6 bases clipped from V and 2 bases from J, the junction kept 5 bases outside the gene matches. CDR1 and CDR2 (germline): ENHRY, SYGVKD. CDR3 region: CAIREGGATDTQYF. The CDR3 bases are TGTGCCATCAGGGAGGGAGGGGCCACAGATACGCAGTATTTT.

The rearrangement uses TRBV7-2 and TRBJ2-2; tentatively, D is TRBD1 (6 bases). This CDR3 is built from 15 residues. From germline, CDR1 is SGHTA and CDR2 FQGNSA. The V gene lost 2 bases and the J gene lost 6 bases, with 13 bases spanning the gap. The CDR3 region is CASSLYQGSSGELFF. Here the CDR3 DNA reads TGTGCCAGCAGCTTATATCAGGGGAGTTCCGGGGAGCTGTTTTTT.

V and J are TRBV5-4 and TRBJ1-2; the D gene is possibly TRBD1 (5 bases). The V gene's germline CDR1 is SGHNT and CDR2 YYREEE (reference sequence). Trimming removed 0 bases from V and 3 bases from J, with 12 bases in between. This CDR3 region has 15 residues. Here the CDR3 reads CASSLAGREDYGYTF. CDR3 nucleotides: TGTGCCAGCAGCTTGGCCGGCAGGGAGGACTATGGCTACACCTTC.

The chain joins TRBV6-1 to TRBJ1-1; unclear D gene. CDR3 length: 13 amino acids. Germline CDR1 reads MNHNS; CDR2 reads SASEGT. Trimming removed 6 bases from V and 0 bases from J, with 8 bases in between. The CDR3 loop is CASRETVNTEAFF. As DNA, the CDR3 is TGTGCCAGCAGGGAGACGGTGAACACTGAAGCTTTCTTT.

A remark on this clonotype: The junction and the germline gene differ at one end; a read error may be behind it. The CDR3 region has the DNA TGTGCCAGCAGGGAAGACAGGGGTAATGAAAAACGGTTTTTT. Translation: CASREDRGNEKRFF. The V and J genes are TRBV3-1 and TRBJ1-4, with 8 bases lining up with TRBD1. The CDR3 totals 14 residues. Germline loops: CDR1 LGHDT, CDR2 YNNKEL (reference sequence).